The 21 T cell receptor beta chains listed next were all sequenced from one sample in a study of OX40 agonist ivuxolimab in advanced cancers. Library construction relied on the immunoSEQ multiplex PCR assay. Entries here come from immuneACCESS through TCRdb and include only in-frame sequences with V and J called. Some clones fail to appear in such tables; in the studies checked, an unresolved V gene covers under half of the shortfall, and the cause of the remainder is unknown. This sample gives under 70,000 clones in total; approximately 86% of them show up just once. The ten largest account for 0.95% to 1.4% of the sample. The sample consisted of CD4+ or CD8+ T cells sorted from blood, taken in a trial of the OX40 agonist ivuxolimab. These receptor sequences come from an adult with an advanced solid tumor such as melanoma, head and neck, liver or kidney cancer.

This sequence joins TRBV19 and TRBJ2-1, with D unresolved. The length of the CDR3 is 15 residues. CDR1 and CDR2 (germline): LNHDA, SQIVND (reference sequence). The V and J ends lost 0 bases and 7 bases respectively, with 13 bases between them. The CDR3, as DNA: TGTGCCAGTAGTATAGATAGAACGGATGGGAATGAGCAGTTCTTC. The encoded protein is CASSIDRTDGNEQFF.

V and J are TRBV5-8 and TRBJ2-1, with 7 bases that match TRBD1. This CDR3 region has 13 residues. CDR1 is SGHTS and CDR2 is YDEGEE in the germline V gene. The ends lost 3 bases at V and 6 bases at J; junction bases unmatched: 3. CDR3 region: CASSSRGTNEQFF. The CDR3 region has the DNA TGTGCCAGCAGCTCCAGGGGGACCAATGAGCAGTTCTTC.

The V call is TRBV7-2, the J call TRBJ2-3; 10 bases line up with TRBD2. CDR1 is SGHTA and CDR2 is FQGNSA in the germline V gene. The CDR3 totals 14 residues. The junction had 6 bases not matched to a gene; V was cut back by 5 bases and J by 7 bases. CDR3 sequence: CASSPAAGGYTQYF. In DNA form, the CDR3 reads TGTGCCAGCAGCCCTGCAGCGGGAGGGTATACGCAGTATTTT.

This sequence joins TRBV4-1 and TRBJ2-5, with D perhaps matching TRBD2 (6 bases). CDR1 MGHRA and CDR2 YSYEKL come from the germline V gene. V was cut by 0 bases and J by 12 bases, with 14 bases left in between. The CDR3 is made up of 13 amino acids. The CDR3 region is CASSQDLFAGKYF. For the CDR3, the DNA is TGCGCCAGCAGCCAAGATCTGTTCGCGGGAAAGTACTTC.

This clone was detected a few times. The chain is built from TRBV27 and TRBJ2-3; TRBD1 aligns across 11 bases. V dropped 6 bases and J dropped 3; count of bases not matched to a gene: 5. Germline lookup yields CDR1 MNHEY and CDR2 SMNVEV (reference sequence). CDR3 length: 15 residues. The CDR3 loop reads CASSAGQGETDTQYF. In DNA, the CDR3 is TGTGCCAGCAGCGCGGGACAGGGGGAAACAGATACGCAGTATTTT.

The chain uses TRBV9 and TRBJ2-7, with TRBD2 matching over 10 bases. The CDR3 has 13 residues. The trim removed 5 bases at V and 4 bases at J, leaving 3 bases unmatched. From germline, CDR1 is SGDLS and CDR2 YYNGEE. The CDR3 DNA sequence: TGTGCCAGCAGTCCTAGCGGGAGTTACGAGCAGTACTTC. Its translation is CASSPSGSYEQYF.

The chain is built from TRBV5-6 and TRBJ2-7, with D uncertain. Deletions cut 4 bases from V and 2 bases from J, with 16 bases between. This CDR3 has 15 residues. Germline-derived CDR1 and CDR2 are SGHDT and YYEEEE. The CDR3 here is CASSPGTGIPYEQYF. CDR3 coding DNA: TGTGCCAGCAGCCCTGGAACGGGTATCCCCTACGAGCAGTACTTC.

The chain links TRBV9 to TRBJ2-2, with no clear D. Germline loops: CDR1 SGDLS, CDR2 YYNGEE. With 0 bases removed from V and 1 base from J, the gap between germline ends came to 4 bases. The CDR3 is 14 residues long. The CDR3 is CASSVVQNTGELFF. The CDR3 DNA sequence: TGTGCCAGCAGCGTAGTCCAGAACACCGGGGAGCTGTTTTTT.

This clone was counted a single time. Other DNA sequences in this sample translate to the same CDR3. V is TRBV7-8 and J is TRBJ2-3; tentatively, D is TRBD1 (6 bases). The V and J ends lost 1 base and 4 bases respectively, with 6 bases between them. Germline V lookup: CDR1 SGHVS, CDR2 FQNEAQ. This CDR3 is 13 amino acids long. The CDR3, as DNA: TGTGCCAGCAGCTTAGAGGGGGCAGATACGCAGTATTTT. It is translated as CASSLEGADTQYF.

The chain recombines TRBV7-2 with TRBJ2-3; weak D call: TRBD1 (5 bases). Germline assignment: CDR1 SGHTA and CDR2 FQGNSA. Trimming left V 8 bases short and J 0 bases short, with 12 bases between. This CDR3 is 14 amino acids long. The CDR3 sequence is CASAARQSTDTQYF. CDR3 coding DNA: TGTGCCAGCGCCGCCCGACAGAGCACAGATACGCAGTATTTT.

The chain is built from TRBV29-1 and TRBJ1-3, with D possibly being TRBD1 (6 bases). Germline loops: CDR1 SQVTM, CDR2 ANQGSEA. The ends were cut back, 3 bases at V and 3 bases at J, with 12 bases in the middle. The CDR3 length is 14 residues. CDR3 sequence: CSVDTQGLGNTIYF. In DNA, the CDR3 is TGCAGCGTTGATACCCAGGGGCTTGGAAACACCATATATTTT.

The gene calls are TRBV19 and TRBJ1-4; the D gene is possibly TRBD1 (5 bases). Per germline, CDR1 LNHDA and CDR2 SQIVND (reference sequence). CDR3 length: 16 residues. Deletions cut 7 bases from V and 17 bases from J, with 32 bases between. The CDR3 sequence: CASTLGSGAAERRVFF. For the CDR3, the DNA is TGTGCCAGTACTCTCGGGAGTGGGGCAGCGGAACGGAGGGTTTTTTTT.

The chain links TRBV27 to TRBJ2-2; 11 bases map to TRBD2. Germline values: CDR1 MNHEY, CDR2 SMNVEV (reference sequence). This CDR3 is 14 amino acids long. With 10 bases clipped from V and 7 bases from J, the junction kept 8 bases outside the gene matches. The CDR3 coding sequence is TGTGCCACCCGGACTAGCGGGCCACTCGGGGAGCTGTTTTTT. This translates into CATRTSGPLGELFF.

For this clone: The germline gene is not matched at one end of the junction; a read error may be the cause. This chain links TRBV7-9 with TRBJ1-3; D is uncertain. Germline values: CDR1 SEHNR, CDR2 FQNEAQ (reference sequence). There are 15 residues in the CDR3. CDR3 DNA: TGTGCCAGCACCTTAACCCGGACCGGTGGAAACACCATATATTTT. Its translation is CASTLTRTGGNTIYF. Variable domain in full (rest from reference TRBV7-9 and TRBJ1-3): DTGVSQNPRHKITKRGQNVTFRCDPISEHNRLYWYRQTLGQGPEFLTYFQNEAQLEKSRLLSDRFSAERPKGSFSTLEIQRTEQGDSAMYLCASTLTRTGGNTIYFGEGSWLTVV.

V is TRBV7-8 and J is TRBJ2-1, with D possibly TRBD2 on 6 matching bases. Between the trimmed V and J ends, which lost 2 bases and 3 bases, there was a span of 11 bases. This CDR3 is built from 15 residues. Germline CDR1 and CDR2: SGHVS and FQNEAQ. CDR3 bases: TGTGCCAGCAGCTTATCGAGCGGGTTCTACAATGAGCAGTTCTTC. Its translation: CASSLSSGFYNEQFF. Together with reference TRBV7-8 and TRBJ2-1, the CDR3 gives the full variable domain: GAGVSQSPRYKVAKRGQDVALRCDPISGHVSLFWYQQALGQGPEFLTYFQNEAQLDKSGLPSDRFFAERPEGSVSTLKIQRTQQEDSAVYLCASSLSSGFYNEQFFGPGTRLTVL.

The chain joins TRBV27 to TRBJ2-7; D is possibly TRBD1 or TRBD2 (6 bases each). The CDR3 has 18 residues. Trimming removed 6 bases at V and 3 bases at J, with 27 bases between. The germline V gene encodes CDR1 MNHEY and CDR2 SMNVEV (reference sequence). The CDR3 loop reads CASSIETPRGGKVYEQYF. The CDR3 DNA is TGTGCCAGCAGCATTGAAACCCCTCGAGGGGGGAAAGTCTACGAGCAGTACTTC.

This chain connects TRBV6-1 to TRBJ2-5; D is uncertain. From germline, CDR1 is MNHNS and CDR2 SASEGT. The length of the CDR3 is 14 residues. The V and J ends lost 1 base and 3 bases respectively, with 9 bases between them. Written as DNA, the CDR3 is TGTGCCAGCAGTGAAGGCGGTCTGAAAGAGACCCAGTACTTC. Translating it yields CASSEGGLKETQYF.

The chain joins TRBV6-6 to TRBJ2-7; D may be TRBD2 (6 bases). The CDR3 consists of 14 residues. Per germline, CDR1 MNHNY and CDR2 SVGAGI (reference sequence). The V and J ends lost 7 bases and 2 bases respectively, with 15 bases between them. The CDR3 sequence: CASKKAGTTYEQYF. Written as DNA, the CDR3 is TGTGCCAGCAAGAAGGCGGGAACCACCTACGAGCAGTACTTC.

CDR3 protein: CASSLSGQGYEQYF. The DNA of the CDR3 is TGCGCCAGCAGCCTCTCGGGCCAAGGGTACGAGCAGTACTTC. The chain uses TRBV5-1 and TRBJ2-7; D is ambiguous. CDR1 is SGHRS, CDR2 YFSETQ, per germline. V gave up 4 bases and J gave up 4 bases, with 15 bases separating them. The CDR3 length is 14 residues.

The chain uses TRBV11-2 and TRBJ2-7; 9 positions agree with TRBD1. The germline V gene has CDR1 SGHAT and CDR2 FQNNGV. The CDR3 has 15 residues. The V and J ends lost 5 bases and 2 bases, in that order; junction bases with no gene match: 7. This CDR3 reads CASSPRTGEAYEQYF. CDR3 nucleotides: TGTGCCAGCAGCCCCCGGACAGGGGAGGCCTACGAGCAGTACTTC.

This clone was counted once. The chain joins TRBV6-4 to TRBJ2-1, with 12 nucleotides matching TRBD2. CDR1 MRHNA and CDR2 SNTAGT come from the germline V gene. V shed 5 bases, J shed 7 bases, and the junction held 6 bases outside the gene matches. The CDR3 loop spans 15 amino acids. Here the CDR3 DNA reads TGTGCCAGCAGTACCGGGACTAGCGGGTGGAATGAGCAGTTCTTC. Translation gives CASSTGTSGWNEQFF.